This entry concerns a single T cell receptor beta chain. Under the authors' procedure: Using reference gene primer amplification, nucleated cell counts were estimated. Sequencing was performed with immunoSEQ multiplex PCR; in TCRdb, only in-frame clones are kept and a portion is missing. That table supplies the V and J calls and clone size; D and trimming were determined from the DNA. The sample has just over 150,000 clones; about nine tenths are singletons. This entry comes from a study of blood T cell repertoires in COVID-19. Study-wide background: The origin of the acute and convalescent COVID-19 samples was the United States, Italy and Spain. Sample material is recorded as cDNA or gDNA derived from T cells, B-cell-depleted T cells, or PBMCs.

The V gene lost 6 bases and the J gene lost 0 bases, with 17 bases spanning the gap. CDR1 and CDR2 (germline): ENHRY, SYGVKD. The CDR3 is made up of 16 amino acids. This chain links TRBV10-3 with TRBJ1-2, with D unresolved. The sequenced sample consisted of peripheral blood. This receptor was obtained from a woman between 65 and 79 years old with acute or convalescent COVID-19. CDR3 sequence: CAIRTVETQANYGYTF. The CDR3 DNA follows: TGTGCCATCAGAACAGTAGAGACCCAAGCTAACTATGGCTACACCTTC.